This T cell receptor (beta chain) was identified during a study of shared clonotypes between healthy human individuals. Recent vaccinations or acute infections were absent in the healthy HIV-negative adult donors. Germline loops: CDR1 LGHNA, CDR2 YNFKEQ. The CDR3 contains 13 residues. V was pared by 1 base and J by 4 bases, with 6 bases between. Libraries were prepared by immunoSEQ multiplex PCR; TCRdb keeps only in-frame clonotypes and omits some of them. The sample consists of about 1.1 million clones, around three quarters of them appearing once. A few counts support this clone. The sequence came from a man aged 18 to 30 in good health. Some clones in this sample may be carry-over from other donors' samples. Sequenced material: memory CD4+ T cells from PBMCs. Sample subset: CD45RA-negative fraction. The chain links TRBV4-2 to TRBJ2-3; D remains ambiguous. Here the CDR3 reads CASSQGDADTQYF. In nucleotides, the CDR3 is TGTGCCAGCAGCCAAGGAGACGCAGATACGCAGTATTTT.